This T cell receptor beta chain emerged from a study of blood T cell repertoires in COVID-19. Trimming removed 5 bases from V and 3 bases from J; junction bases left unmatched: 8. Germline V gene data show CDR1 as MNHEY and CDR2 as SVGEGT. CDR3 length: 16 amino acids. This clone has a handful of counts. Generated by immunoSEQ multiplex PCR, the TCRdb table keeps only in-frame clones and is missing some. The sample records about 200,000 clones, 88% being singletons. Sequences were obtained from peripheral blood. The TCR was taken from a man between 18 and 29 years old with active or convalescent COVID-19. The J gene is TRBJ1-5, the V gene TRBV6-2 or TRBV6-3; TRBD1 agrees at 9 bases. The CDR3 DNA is TGTGCCAGCAGTCACCAGGGACAGGGTATCAATCAGCCCCAGCATTTT. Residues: CASSHQGQGINQPQHF.